This TCR beta chain came from a study of Graves' ophthalmopathy and Graves' hyperthyroidism. Deletions cut 5 bases from V and 5 bases from J, with 18 bases between. CDR3 length equals 15 residues. Germline V gene sequence: CDR1 MNHEY, CDR2 SMNVEV (reference sequence). The authors amplified TCR beta CDR3 regions, and they did so from RNA transcripts for repertoire sequencing. First-round RT-PCR used HTBI primers; second-round multiplex PCR followed. TCRdb independently ran MiXCR on the multiplex PCR reads; one entry per CDR3 protein. This sample yields 300,000 to 400,000 distinct CDR3 sequences, of which about a sixth are seen a single time; 9% to 15% belongs to the top ten. This clonotype has ten or more counts.

The chain is built from TRBV27 and TRBJ1-1; D gene unclear. The specimen was peripheral blood. The receptor's source is an adult man with Graves' ophthalmopathy. The CDR3 here is CASSPRTYPRTEAFF. The CDR3 DNA reads as TGTGCCAGCAGTCCTCGGACCTACCCTAGGACTGAAGCTTTCTTT.